These 7 T cell receptor beta chains were all obtained from the same sample, sequenced in a study of molecular identifiers for immune sequencing clone quantification. TCRdb independently ran MiXCR on the PCR reads; one entry per CDR3 protein. The sample carries about 640,000 distinct CDR3 sequences, 15% to 20% recorded once. Sequencing input: naive CD8+ T cells from blood, with Jurkat cell RNA spiked in. Subset described: FACS-sorted CD8+CD4-CCR7+CD45RA+ naive T cells. Source of these receptors: a human donor in good health. Some libraries in this study had Jurkat cell RNA spiked in.

This clonotype has ten or more counts. V gene TRBV5-4 combines with J gene TRBJ2-2; D call uncertain. This CDR3 contains 14 residues. The germline gives CDR1 SGHNT, CDR2 YYREEE (reference sequence). V was clipped by 4 bases and J by 5 bases, with 12 bases between them. The CDR3 loop is CASSTSYRTGELFF. CDR3 bases: TGTGCCAGCAGCACCTCCTATAGGACCGGGGAGCTGTTTTTT.

There are many counts of this clonotype. DNA for the CDR3: TGCGCCAGCAGCCAAGACAGACTAGCGGGAGATAATGAGCAGTTCTTC. Amino acids: CASSQDRLAGDNEQFF. The chain couples TRBV4-3 to TRBJ2-1, with 12 bases identical to TRBD2. Trimming took 0 bases from V and 7 from J; bases not matched to a gene: 4. In germline, CDR1 is LGHNA, CDR2 YSLEER. The CDR3 has 16 residues.

For this clonotype: A much larger clone sits a single nucleotide away, making a read error possible. The gene calls are TRBV29-1 and TRBJ2-1; 8 bases align to TRBD2. CDR1 and CDR2 from the germline V gene are SQVTM and ANQGSEA. This CDR3 region has 15 residues. Here the CDR3 DNA reads TGCGGCGTTGAAGAGCGGGGGAGCTCCTACAATGAGCAGTTCTTC. This gives the protein CGVEERGSSYNEQFF.

This clonotype was picked up a small number of times. The V and J genes are TRBV15 and TRBJ2-5; D is perhaps TRBD2 (6 bases). The CDR3 contains 14 residues. The ends were cut back, 0 bases at V and 3 bases at J, with 8 bases in the middle. The germline V gene has CDR1 LNHNV and CDR2 YYDKDF (reference sequence). CDR3 sequence: CATSREWGEETQYF. The CDR3 DNA sequence: TGTGCCACCAGCAGAGAATGGGGGGAAGAGACCCAGTACTTC.

The chain couples TRBV7-9 to TRBJ2-2; 15 nucleotides align to TRBD2. Trimming at V came to 5 bases and at J to 7 bases, leaving 17 bases not matched to a gene. The CDR3 is made up of 20 amino acids. The V gene's germline CDR1 is SEHNR and CDR2 FQNEAQ (reference sequence). CDR3 nucleotides: TGTGCCAGCAGCAACCCCCCAGCCGGACTAGCGGGAGGGCCTGGCGGGGAGCTGTTTTTT. Translation: CASSNPPAGLAGGPGGELFF. Together with reference TRBV7-9 and TRBJ2-2, the CDR3 gives the full variable domain: DTGVSQNPRHKITKRGQNVTFRCDPISEHNRLYWYRQTLGQGPEFLTYFQNEAQLEKSRLLSDRFSAERPKGSFSTLEIQRTEQGDSAMYLCASSNPPAGLAGGPGGELFFGEGSRLTVL.

The chain joins TRBV19 to TRBJ2-7, with a weak D call TRBD2 (6 bases). The CDR3 contains 14 residues. V was pared by 5 bases and J by 2 bases, with 13 bases between. Germline values: CDR1 LNHDA, CDR2 SQIVND (reference sequence). The CDR3 DNA is TGTGCCAGTAGTTTTGGGGGGAAGACCTACGAGCAGTACTTC. This codes for CASSFGGKTYEQYF.

This clonotype showed up many times. This chain connects TRBV18 to TRBJ2-7; D unresolved. Germline values: CDR1 KGHSH, CDR2 LQKENI. The CDR3 length is 14 residues. V gave up 3 bases and J gave up 3 bases, with 12 bases separating them. Here the CDR3 DNA reads TGTGCCAGCTCACCCGGGCCTAGTCGCTACGAGCAGTACTTC. Encoded protein: CASSPGPSRYEQYF.